This is a list of T cell receptor beta chains from one sample in a study of Tregs in tolerant kidney transplant recipients. Repertoires were generated with immunoSEQ multiplex PCR, while TCRdb's copy carries only in-frame clones and drops some. The sample gives about 64,000 clones, more than 70% of which show up once; 3.8% is in the top ten. Sequences were derived from CD4+ T cells from blood (PBMCs), sampled 6 months after the transplant. Receptor source: a human patient who received a combined kidney and bone marrow transplant. The graft donor may have contributed some T cells. CDR3s include the opening cysteine and the closing phenylalanine or tryptophan. Fields, in order: J gene, clone size, V gene, D gene, CDR3 DNA, CDR3 protein. The D gene is left open where the match is weak. Clone size is not always given. Where it is, it says once, few, many or a class for expanded clones.

TRBJ2-7 once TRBV7-9 - TGTGCCAGCAGCTTTTGGAACGGGGTCCCCTCCTACGAGCAGTACTTC CASSFWNGVPSYEQYF
TRBJ2-1 - TRBV15 - TGTGCCACCAGCGAACGGTCCTACAATGAGCAGTTCTTC CATSERSYNEQFF
TRBJ2-7 - TRBV15 TRBD2 TGTGCCACCAGCAGCCAAAGAGAAACTAGCGGGAGCAACCCCTACGAGCAGTACTTC CATSSQRETSGSNPYEQYF
TRBJ1-1 once TRBV11-3 - TGTGCCAGCAGCTCCCTTCGGAACACTGAAGCTTTCTTT CASSSLRNTEAFF
TRBJ1-2 - TRBV30 - TGTGCCTGGAGTTTATCATTACAGGGAGTACTATATGGCTACACCTTC CAWSLSLQGVLYGYTF
TRBJ2-3 - TRBV27 - TGTGCCAGCTGGTACTCCCGAAGCACAGATACGCAGTATTTT CASWYSRSTDTQYF
TRBJ1-2 - TRBV11-3 - TGTGCCAGCAGCCCCACTCAAACAGGGCCCTATGGCTACACCTTC CASSPTQTGPYGYTF
TRBJ1-1 - TRBV4-2 - TGTGCCAGCAGCCAAGTAGGACAGAACACTGAAGCTTTCTTT CASSQVGQNTEAFF
TRBJ2-1 - TRBV5-1 TRBD1 TGCGCCAGCAGCTTGGGGGGGACAGGGGGCGATGAGCAGTTCTTC CASSLGGTGGDEQFF
TRBJ1-2 - TRBV9 - TGTGCCAGCAGTCCCCGGACAGCAGCTAACTATGGCTACACCTTC CASSPRTAANYGYTF
TRBJ2-7 - TRBV25-1 TRBD1 TGTGCCAGCAGTGAGAGGCCAGGGGGAGACGAGCAGTACTTC CASSERPGGDEQYF
TRBJ2-2 - TRBV7-2 - TGTGCCAGCAGCTTACACCGCCTAGCGAACACCGGGGAGCTGTTTTTT CASSLHRLANTGELFF
TRBJ2-3 - TRBV11-3 TRBD2 TGTGCCAGCAGCGGGACTAGAGTAGGGTATACGCAGTATTTT CASSGTRVGYTQYF
TRBJ2-6 - TRBV5-1 - TGCGCCAGCAGCTTGTCGGCGGGTGGGGCCAACGTCCTGACTTTC CASSLSAGGANVLTF
TRBJ2-3 once TRBV4-2 TRBD2 TGTGCCAGCAGCCTGCCCAGCGGGGGCTACTCTACTAGCACAGATACGCAGTATTTT CASSLPSGGYSTSTDTQYF
TRBJ2-1 - TRBV18 TRBD2 TGTGCCAGCTCAATGAAATGGGAGGGTGAGCAGTTCTTC CASSMKWEGEQFF
TRBJ1-2 - TRBV7-6 - TGTGCCAGCAGCCCGGCGGGGACTAACTATGGCTACACCTTC CASSPAGTNYGYTF
TRBJ1-2 few TRBV4-3 TRBD1 TGCGCCAGCAGCCAGGGGTCTGGGACAGTCAACTATGGCTACACCTTC CASSQGSGTVNYGYTF
TRBJ1-1 few TRBV5-8 - TGTGCCAGCAGCTTCCCACGCGCCACTGAAGCTTTCTTT CASSFPRATEAFF
TRBJ2-7 - TRBV30 - TGTGCCTGGAGTATAGGAGGGGACCAGTTCGAGCAGTACTTC CAWSIGGDQFEQYF
TRBJ1-6 - TRBV10-2 TRBD1 TGCGCCAGCAGTTATCGCGGGACAGGGCTATCACCCCTCCACTTT CASSYRGTGLSPLHF
TRBJ1-3 - TRBV7-2 - TGTGCCAGCAGCTTAACAGGTTATTCTGGAAACACCATATATTTT CASSLTGYSGNTIYF
TRBJ2-5 - TRBV5-1 TRBD1 TGCGCCAGCAGCTTGGGGGTTTCCGGGACAGAAGAGACCCAGTACTTC CASSLGVSGTEETQYF
TRBJ2-3 - TRBV5-4 TRBD2 TGTGCCAGCAGCGTACCTAGCGGGGGGGCCGGGGATACGCAGTATTTT CASSVPSGGAGDTQYF
TRBJ2-7 - TRBV30 - TGTGCCTGGAGTTTAGGACAGATATCCTCCTACGAGCAGTACTTC CAWSLGQISSYEQYF
TRBJ2-7 - TRBV19 - TGTGCCAGTAGAAGACTAGGAGGCAACTACGAGCAGTACTTC CASRRLGGNYEQYF
TRBJ1-1 few TRBV18 TRBD1 TGTGCCAGCTCACCACTCGACAGGGGAGGAGCTTTCTTT CASSPLDRGGAFF
TRBJ2-1 - TRBV7-9 TRBD2 TGTGCCAGCAGCCCCCGTGGGACTAGCGGGGGCAATGAGCAGTTCTTC CASSPRGTSGGNEQFF
TRBJ2-7 - TRBV28 - TGTGCCAGCAGCTACAGTCCCTCCTACGAGCAGTACTTC CASSYSPSYEQYF
TRBJ1-2 - TRBV19 - TGTGCCAGTATCGTGGATGTCAACGCGGTATATGGCTACACCTTC CASIVDVNAVYGYTF
TRBJ1-2 - TRBV5-1 TRBD1 TGCGCCAGCAGCCTATCGGACAGGACCGACGGAGGCTACACCTTC CASSLSDRTDGGYTF
TRBJ1-4 - TRBV30 - TGTGCCTGGAGTGTACTAGGGCTGGGTGATGAAAAACTGTTTTTT CAWSVLGLGDEKLFF
TRBJ2-1 - TRBV18 TRBD2 TGTGCCAGCTCACAAAGCGGGAGCCACAATGAGCAGTTCTTC CASSQSGSHNEQFF
TRBJ1-5 - TRBV19 - TGTGCCAGTAGTCGGAGTTATAGCGGCAATCAGCCCCAGCATTTT CASSRSYSGNQPQHF
TRBJ1-4 - TRBV4-2 - TGTGCCAGCAGTCTTTCCGAAAAACTGTTTTTT CASSLSEKLFF
TRBJ2-5 - TRBV11-3 - TGTGCCAGCAGCTTAGCGGCTGCGGGTGGGACCCAGTACTTC CASSLAAAGGTQYF
TRBJ1-1 - TRBV19 TRBD1 TGTGCCAGTAGTATTCAACAGGGGTCTGAAGCTTTCTTT CASSIQQGSEAFF
TRBJ2-1 - TRBV7-3 - TGTGCCAGCAGCTTGCAGGAGGGTGAGCAGTTCTTC CASSLQEGEQFF
TRBJ1-2 - TRBV7-9 - TGTGCCAGCAGCTTAGCAGGGGAAGCCTATGGCTACACCTTC CASSLAGEAYGYTF
TRBJ2-2 - TRBV4-3 TRBD2 TGCGCCAGCAGCCCCAAGGGACTAGCGGGAGGGCCCCCCGGGGAGCTGTTTTTT CASSPKGLAGGPPGELFF
TRBJ1-2 - TRBV10-3 TRBD1 TGTGCCATCAGTGACCCGACAGGGTTGGGCTACACCTTC CAISDPTGLGYTF
TRBJ1-5 - TRBV6-5 - TGTGCCAGCAGTTACCGTTTCAGGGGTAATCAGCCCCAGCATTTT CASSYRFRGNQPQHF
TRBJ1-1 once TRBV19 - TGTGCCAGTAGTATAGTTGGGCAGGGGACTGAAGCTTTCTTT CASSIVGQGTEAFF
TRBJ1-4 - TRBV9 - TGTGCCAGCAGCGTATTTGAGAATCCAACTAATGAAAAACTGTTTTTT CASSVFENPTNEKLFF
TRBJ1-2 - TRBV28 - TGTGCCAGCAGAACTCCCCGGGTTCTCAACTATGGCTACACCTTC CASRTPRVLNYGYTF
TRBJ2-3 - TRBV7-2 - TGTGCCAGCAGCTTAGGAGGGCAGCATACGCAGTATTTT CASSLGGQHTQYF
TRBJ1-4 few TRBV7-7 TRBD1 TGTGCCAGCAGCTTAGACAGCCAGGGGGGAAAACTGTTTTTT CASSLDSQGGKLFF
TRBJ2-7 - TRBV11-3 - TGTGCCAGCAGCTTAGTGGATGCGGGCGAGCAGTACTTC CASSLVDAGEQYF
TRBJ2-2 - TRBV7-2 - TGTGCCAGCAGCTTAGGGACATTCACCGGGGAGCTGTTTTTT CASSLGTFTGELFF
TRBJ2-5 - TRBV9 TRBD2 TGTGCCAGCAGCGTCACACTAGCGGAGGGAGAGACCCAGTACTTC CASSVTLAEGETQYF
TRBJ1-1 - TRBV11-3 - TGTGCCAGCAGCTTCACAGCCTCGAACACTGAAGCTTTCTTT CASSFTASNTEAFF
TRBJ1-5 - TRBV7-2 - TGTGCCAGCAGCTTAACTTTTGGCAATCAGCCCCAGCATTTT CASSLTFGNQPQHF
TRBJ2-1 - TRBV2 - TGTGCCAGCAGTGACTCGGGTAGTTCTATGGATGAGCAGTTCTTC CASSDSGSSMDEQFF
TRBJ2-7 - TRBV25-1 - TGTGCCAGCAGTGAATTAGGGGGTAAAAACGAGCAGTACTTC CASSELGGKNEQYF
TRBJ1-6 - TRBV30 TRBD1 TGTGCCTGGAGTGTACTTAACAGGGGAGGCTCACCCCTCCACTTT CAWSVLNRGGSPLHF
TRBJ2-7 - TRBV6-5 - TGTGCCTGCCGCCCAGGTCATGACTCCTACGAGCAGTACTTC CACRPGHDSYEQYF
TRBJ2-5 - TRBV9 TRBD2 TGTGCCAGCAGCGGCTTAGCGGGAGGATCAGAGACCCAGTACTTC CASSGLAGGSETQYF
TRBJ1-4 - TRBV6-5 TRBD1 TGTGCCAGCACCCGACAGGGGGCTGGTGAAAAACTGTTTTTT CASTRQGAGEKLFF
TRBJ1-2 - TRBV5-1 TRBD1 TGCGCCAGCAGCTTTTTGAGGGACAGCATACCCTATGGCTACACCTTC CASSFLRDSIPYGYTF